The 18 T cell receptor beta chains below all came from one sample that was sequenced in a study of cytomegalovirus exposure and HLA in healthy donors. It was with 60 Vbeta and 13 Jbeta primers that the PCR ran. Profiled with immunoSEQ multiplex PCR; TCRdb holds only in-frame clones, not every one. The profile shows approximately 160,000 clones, more than 70% of them singletons. The material sequenced was PBMCs. Receptors originate from a woman aged 45-59 years in good health and CMV-seropositive.

This clone was picked up one time. The gene calls are TRBV30 and TRBJ2-1; D call uncertain. This CDR3 has 13 amino acids. V was clipped by 3 bases and J by 6 bases, with 12 bases between them. Germline V lookup: CDR1 GTSNPN, CDR2 SVGIG (reference sequence). CDR3 protein: CAWSGPGGNEQFF. As DNA, the CDR3 is TGTGCCTGGAGCGGTCCGGGTGGCAATGAGCAGTTCTTC.

This chain uses TRBV14 with TRBJ2-1; D ambiguous. The CDR3 is 12 amino acids. The V gene lost 1 base and the J gene lost 7 bases, with 5 bases spanning the gap. The germline V gene has CDR1 SGHDN and CDR2 FVKESK. CDR3 DNA: TGTGCCAGCAGCCAAGTTCATAATGAGCAGTTCTTC. Amino acid sequence: CASSQVHNEQFF.

This clone has just a few counts. The chain joins TRBV5-1 to TRBJ2-2; 8 bases fit TRBD1. Germline V gene lookup returns CDR1 SGHRS and CDR2 YFSETQ. The CDR3 extends over 16 amino acids. V was pared by 1 base and J by 5 bases, with 7 bases of the junction left unmatched. The DNA of the CDR3 is TGCGCCAGCAGCTTGTCAGGACAGGGTAGGACCGGGGAGCTGTTTTTT. Translation: CASSLSGQGRTGELFF.

The chain joins TRBV7-3 to TRBJ2-7; 7 bases agree with TRBD2. The CDR3 extends over 14 amino acids. Per germline, CDR1 SGHTA and CDR2 FQGTGA. The J segment lost 3 bases and the V segment lost 5 bases, leaving 7 bases of the junction unmatched. CDR3 DNA: TGTGCCAGCAGCCCGCAAGCGGGGTACTACGAGCAGTACTTC. It yields the protein CASSPQAGYYEQYF.

The V and J genes are TRBV28 and TRBJ2-1; TRBD2 is a possible D gene (6 bases). V dropped 2 bases and J dropped 7 bases, with 18 bases sitting between them. This CDR3 contains 16 residues. Per the germline V gene, CDR1 is MDHEN and CDR2 is SYDVKM. The chain's CDR3 is CASSLTSGVTKNEQFF. The CDR3 nucleotides read TGTGCCAGCAGTTTAACTTCGGGGGTTACTAAAAATGAGCAGTTCTTC.

The chain joins TRBV7-9 to TRBJ1-5; 8 bases line up with TRBD1. V shed 5 bases and J 7 bases; nucleotides not matched to a gene: 10. The V gene's germline CDR1 is SEHNR and CDR2 FQNEAQ (reference sequence). This CDR3 is built from 15 residues. The CDR3 nucleotides are TGTGCCAGCAGCCCCCCCGGGACAGGTTTACAGCCCCAGCATTTT. Protein product: CASSPPGTGLQPQHF.

The CDR3 here is CASSPGGWTEHYEQYF. DNA of the CDR3: TGTGCCAGCAGCCCCGGGGGGTGGACAGAGCACTACGAGCAGTACTTC. V usage is TRBV7-9 and J usage is TRBJ2-7; TRBD2 is a possible D gene (7 bases). Per the germline V gene, CDR1 is SEHNR and CDR2 is FQNEAQ (reference sequence). V was clipped by 5 bases and J by 3 bases, with 20 bases between them. The CDR3 is made up of 16 amino acids.

With respect to this clone: Compared with germline, one end of the junction differs, possibly owing to a read error. The V gene is TRBV11-1, the J gene TRBJ2-3; TRBD2 matches 7 bases. CDR3 length: 14 residues. The germline CDR1 and CDR2 sequences are SGHAT and FQDESV (reference sequence). The CDR3 loop is CASSRDYSTNTQYF. The CDR3 DNA sequence: TGTGCCAGCAGCCGGGACTATAGCACAAATACGCAGTATTTT.

The chain recombines TRBV15 with TRBJ1-2; 7 bases fit TRBD1. CDR1 is LNHNV, CDR2 YYDKDF, per germline (reference sequence). V lost 4 bases and J lost 4; bases outside the gene matches: 12. The CDR3 is made up of 16 amino acids. The CDR3 DNA is TGTGCCACCAGCACCGACAGGGAAATCCTTAGCTATGGCTACACCTTC. Amino acid sequence: CATSTDREILSYGYTF.

This clone was seen only once. The V call is TRBV19, the J call TRBJ2-2; TRBD1 agrees at 7 bases. With V trimmed by 3 bases and J by 4 bases, 8 bases remained unmatched. This CDR3 is 16 amino acids long. The V gene's germline CDR1 is LNHDA and CDR2 SQIVND (reference sequence). Written as DNA, the CDR3 is TGTGCCAGTAGTATTCGACAGGGTTTTGGCACCGGGGAGCTGTTTTTT. This codes for CASSIRQGFGTGELFF.

The chain is built from TRBV9 and TRBJ2-5, with 11 bases that match TRBD1. TRBJ2-7 matches the DNA end more closely, so the J call is doubtful. The CDR3 loop spans 20 amino acids. CDR1 and CDR2 (germline): SGDLS, YYNGEE. The CDR3 DNA sequence: TGTGCCAGCAGCGTAGTCATCCCTTCTACCGGACAGGGGGCTTTGGGCGAGCAGTACTTC. Encoded protein: CASSVVIPSTGQGALGEQYF.

This clone has only one observation. The chain combines TRBV27 with TRBJ1-2; unclear D gene. This CDR3 comprises 13 residues. V was pared by 5 bases and J by 3 bases, with 10 bases between. Germline V gives CDR1 MNHEY, CDR2 SMNVEV (reference sequence). As DNA, the CDR3 is TGTGCCAGCAGTCGGGAGGGATACTATGGCTACACCTTC. Translated, it gives CASSREGYYGYTF.

This clone was counted between two and nine times. This chain connects TRBV6-1 to TRBJ1-1, with a weak D call TRBD1 (5 bases). Germline V gives CDR1 MNHNS, CDR2 SASEGT. V shed 6 bases and J shed 1 base, with 9 bases lying between them. CDR3 length equals 13 residues. CDR3 protein: CASSHRGNTEAFF. DNA of the CDR3: TGTGCCAGCAGCCATAGGGGGAACACTGAAGCTTTCTTT.

The rearrangement links TRBV4-1 to TRBJ1-1, with a possible D match to TRBD1 (6 bases). The V and J ends lost 4 bases and 1 base respectively, with 19 bases between them. This CDR3 has 17 amino acids. CDR1 and CDR2 from the germline V gene are MGHRA and YSYEKL. The CDR3 reads CASSRGGYRDWNTEAFF. CDR3 DNA sequence: TGCGCCAGCAGCCGAGGAGGATACAGGGATTGGAACACTGAAGCTTTCTTT.

This chain uses TRBV11-2 with TRBJ2-5; TRBD1 is a possible D gene (6 bases). The V gene lost 1 base and the J gene lost 1 base, with 10 bases spanning the gap. The CDR3 runs to 15 residues. CDR1 and CDR2 from the germline V gene are SGHAT and FQNNGV. This CDR3 is CASSLATGPQETQYF. CDR3 bases: TGTGCCAGCAGCTTAGCTACAGGGCCCCAAGAGACCCAGTACTTC.

The rearrangement joins TRBV18 to TRBJ1-5; D is ambiguous. Trimming removed 3 bases at V and 4 bases at J, with 4 bases between. The CDR3 length is 12 residues. Germline V lookup: CDR1 KGHSH, CDR2 LQKENI. CDR3 amino acids: CASSPPNQPQHF. The CDR3 region has the DNA TGTGCCAGCTCACCCCCGAATCAGCCCCAGCATTTT.

V and J are TRBV11-1 and TRBJ1-6; the match to TRBD1 covers 11 bases. The CDR3 is made up of 14 amino acids. Unmatched junction bases numbered 1, after V lost 3 bases and J lost 9 bases. Germline assignment: CDR1 SGHAT and CDR2 FQDESV (reference sequence). The CDR3 region has the DNA TGTGCCAGCAGCTTTGGACAGGGGGCTTCACCCCTCCACTTT. Its translation: CASSFGQGASPLHF.

This clone was seen once. This rearrangement joins TRBV19 to TRBJ1-2, with 9 positions matching TRBD1. V was pared by 5 bases and J by 3 bases, with 10 bases of the junction left unmatched. Per germline, CDR1 LNHDA and CDR2 SQIVND (reference sequence). The CDR3 length is 16 residues. The CDR3 region has the DNA TGTGCCAGTAGTGCCGGACAGGGGTGGATCGACTATGGCTACACCTTC. Amino acids: CASSAGQGWIDYGYTF.